A single sample gave rise to the 9 T cell receptor beta chains below, sequenced in a study of blood T cell repertoires in COVID-19. The table came from immunoSEQ multiplex PCR; TCRdb's copy has only in-frame clones and leaves some out. The sample holds some 400,000 clones, 90% seen once. Sequencing used peripheral blood. These receptors originate from a man younger than 35 with active or convalescent COVID-19.

The chain uses TRBV27 and TRBJ1-6, with D possibly being TRBD1 (6 bases). V was shortened by 7 bases and J by 6 bases, with 16 bases between the two germline ends. Germline-derived CDR1 and CDR2 are MNHEY and SMNVEV (reference sequence). The CDR3 loop spans 15 amino acids. This CDR3 reads CASTFGQLINSPLHF. CDR3 coding DNA: TGTGCCAGCACCTTCGGACAGCTTATTAATTCACCCCTCCACTTT.

This chain joins TRBV18 and TRBJ1-2; no clear D gene. V lost 6 bases to trimming and J lost 8 bases, with 10 bases between them. Germline lookup yields CDR1 KGHSH and CDR2 LQKENI. This CDR3 has 11 amino acids. The DNA of the CDR3 is TGTGCCAGCTCCGCGGGGTACGGCTACACCTTC. Translating it yields CASSAGYGYTF. Filled out from reference TRBV18 and TRBJ1-2, the complete variable domain reads NAGVMQNPRHLVRRRGQEARLRCSPMKGHSHVYWYRQLPEEGLKFMVYLQKENIIDESGMPKERFSAEFPKEGPSILRIQQVVRGDSAAYFCASSAGYGYTFGSGTRLTVV.

The V call is TRBV6-5, the J call TRBJ2-7, with D unclear. The CDR3 is made up of 12 amino acids. The V end lost 5 bases, the J end lost 4 bases, and 9 bases lay between the germline ends. Germline-derived CDR1 and CDR2 are MNHEY and SVGAGI. In DNA, the CDR3 is TGTGCCAGCAGTCCCCGAGGTTACGAGCAGTACTTC. Translated, it gives CASSPRGYEQYF.

The chain uses TRBV29-1 and TRBJ2-3, with D perhaps TRBD1 (5 bases). V was cut by 2 bases and J by 0 bases, with 6 bases left in between. Germline V CDR1 and CDR2: SQVTM, ANQGSEA. The CDR3 covers 13 residues. The CDR3 reads CSVEKGSTDTQYF. The CDR3 DNA reads as TGCAGCGTTGAAAAGGGGAGCACAGATACGCAGTATTTT.

This chain uses TRBV5-6 with TRBJ2-7, with D unresolved. The CDR3 contains 14 residues. The germline V gene has CDR1 SGHDT and CDR2 YYEEEE. Trimming removed 4 bases at V and 1 base at J, with 12 bases between. This CDR3 is CASSPTVESYEQYF. The CDR3 coding sequence is TGTGCCAGCAGCCCCACAGTGGAATCCTACGAGCAGTACTTC.

V usage is TRBV18 and J usage is TRBJ1-1, with 7 bases fitting TRBD1. The CDR3 spans 14 residues. CDR1 KGHSH and CDR2 LQKENI come from the germline V gene. Trimming cost V 5 bases and J 4 bases; bases outside gene matches: 7. For the CDR3, the DNA is TGTGCCAGCTCATCAAACTCAGGGGGCACTGAAGCTTTCTTT. It specifies CASSSNSGGTEAFF.

The CDR3 DNA is TGTGCCAGCGGGCCAGGGGGCCATCAGCCCCAGCATTTT. This gives the protein CASGPGGHQPQHF. The rearrangement uses TRBV27 and TRBJ1-5; 8 nucleotides line up with TRBD1. CDR3 length: 13 amino acids. Germline V gene sequence: CDR1 MNHEY, CDR2 SMNVEV (reference sequence). Losses at the gene ends were 8 bases for V and 5 bases for J; bases not matched to a gene: 5.

The V gene is TRBV27, the J gene TRBJ2-5; 13 nucleotides align to TRBD2. V lost 5 bases, J lost 4 bases, and 10 bases stayed unmatched. This CDR3 spans 17 amino acids. Germline V lookup: CDR1 MNHEY, CDR2 SMNVEV (reference sequence). CDR3 coding DNA: TGTGCCAGCAGTCAAATACTAGCGGGGGGGCCCGTAGAGACCCAGTACTTC. Its protein product is CASSQILAGGPVETQYF.

The chain uses TRBV4-3 and TRBJ2-7; 9 positions match TRBD2. The V segment lost 4 bases and the J segment 4 bases; nucleotides outside the gene matches: 8. The V gene's germline CDR1 is LGHNA and CDR2 YSLEER. The CDR3 has 15 residues. Written as DNA, the CDR3 is TGCGCCAGCAGCCCCAATCCTAGCGGGACATACGAGCAGTACTTC. Protein sequence: CASSPNPSGTYEQYF.